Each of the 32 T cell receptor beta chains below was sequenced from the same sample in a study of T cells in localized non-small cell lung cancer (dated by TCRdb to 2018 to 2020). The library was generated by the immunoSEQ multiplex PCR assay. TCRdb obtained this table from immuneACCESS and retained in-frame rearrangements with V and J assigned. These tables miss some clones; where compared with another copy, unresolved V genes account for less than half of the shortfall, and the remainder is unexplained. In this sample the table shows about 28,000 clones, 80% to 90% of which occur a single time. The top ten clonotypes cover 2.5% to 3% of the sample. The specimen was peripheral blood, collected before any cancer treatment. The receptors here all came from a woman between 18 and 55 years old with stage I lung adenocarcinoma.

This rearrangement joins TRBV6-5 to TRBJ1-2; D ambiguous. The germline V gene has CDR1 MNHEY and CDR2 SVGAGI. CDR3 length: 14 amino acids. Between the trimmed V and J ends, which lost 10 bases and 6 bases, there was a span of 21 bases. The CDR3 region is CATLTSAGSDGYTF. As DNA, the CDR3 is TGTGCCACGCTGACTTCCGCTGGGTCGGATGGCTACACCTTC.

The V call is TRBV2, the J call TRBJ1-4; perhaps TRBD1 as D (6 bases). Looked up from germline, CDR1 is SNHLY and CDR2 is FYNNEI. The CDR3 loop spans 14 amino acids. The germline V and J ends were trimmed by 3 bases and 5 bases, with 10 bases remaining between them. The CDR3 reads CASSDHRENEKLFF. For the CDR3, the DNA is TGTGCCAGCAGTGACCACAGGGAAAATGAAAAACTGTTTTTT.

CDR3 loop: CASSPTSDRSNSYGYTF. DNA for the CDR3: TGCGCCAGCAGCCCTACATCGGACAGGAGCAACTCCTATGGCTACACCTTC. The gene calls are TRBV5-1 and TRBJ1-2; 7 nucleotides agree with TRBD1. The junction had 16 bases not matched to a gene; V was cut back by 4 bases and J by 4 bases. The CDR3 consists of 17 residues. The germline gives CDR1 SGHRS, CDR2 YFSETQ.

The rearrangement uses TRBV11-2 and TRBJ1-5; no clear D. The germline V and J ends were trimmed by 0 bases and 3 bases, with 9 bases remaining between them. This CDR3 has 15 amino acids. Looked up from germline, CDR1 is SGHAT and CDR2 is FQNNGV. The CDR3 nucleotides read TGTGCCAGCAGCTTAGATGGAGAGGTCAATCAGCCCCAGCATTTT. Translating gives CASSLDGEVNQPQHF.

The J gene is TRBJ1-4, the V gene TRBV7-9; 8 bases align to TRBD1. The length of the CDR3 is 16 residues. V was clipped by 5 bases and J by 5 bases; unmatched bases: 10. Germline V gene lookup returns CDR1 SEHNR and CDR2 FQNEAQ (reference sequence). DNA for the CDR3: TGTGCCAGCAGCACCTACGACAGGGGAGCGAATGAAAAACTGTTTTTT. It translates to CASSTYDRGANEKLFF. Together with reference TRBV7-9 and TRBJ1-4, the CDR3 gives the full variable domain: DTGVSQNPRHKITKRGQNVTFRCDPISEHNRLYWYRQTLGQGPEFLTYFQNEAQLEKSRLLSDRFSAERPKGSFSTLEIQRTEQGDSAMYLCASSTYDRGANEKLFFGSGTQLSVL.

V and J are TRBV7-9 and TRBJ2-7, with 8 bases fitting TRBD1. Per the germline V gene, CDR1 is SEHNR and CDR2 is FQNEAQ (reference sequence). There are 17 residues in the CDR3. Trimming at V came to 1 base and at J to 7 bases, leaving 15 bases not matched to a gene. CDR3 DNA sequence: TGTGCCAGCAGCTTAGTTCATAGGACAGGGTGGGAACTAGAGCAGTACTTC. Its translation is CASSLVHRTGWELEQYF.

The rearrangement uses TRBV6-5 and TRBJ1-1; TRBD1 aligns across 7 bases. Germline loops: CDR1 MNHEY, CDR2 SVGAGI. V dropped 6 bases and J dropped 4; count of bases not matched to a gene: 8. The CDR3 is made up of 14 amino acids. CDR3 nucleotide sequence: TGTGCCAGCAGCAAAGGACAGGCGACCACTGAAGCTTTCTTT. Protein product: CASSKGQATTEAFF.

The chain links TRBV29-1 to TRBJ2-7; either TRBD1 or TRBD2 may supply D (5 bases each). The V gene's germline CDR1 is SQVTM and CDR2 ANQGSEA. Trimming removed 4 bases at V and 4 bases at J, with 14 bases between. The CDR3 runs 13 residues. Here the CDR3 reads CSVVSGRGYEQYF. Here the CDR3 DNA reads TGCAGCGTTGTATCGGGGCGAGGTTACGAGCAGTACTTC.

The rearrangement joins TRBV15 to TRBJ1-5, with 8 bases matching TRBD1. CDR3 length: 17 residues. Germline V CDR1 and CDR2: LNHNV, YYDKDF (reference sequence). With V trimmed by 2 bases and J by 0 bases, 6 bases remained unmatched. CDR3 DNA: TGTGCCACCAGCAGACCTATGGACAGGGATAGCAATCAGCCCCAGCATTTT. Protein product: CATSRPMDRDSNQPQHF. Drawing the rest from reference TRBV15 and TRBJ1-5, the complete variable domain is DAMVIQNPRYQVTQFGKPVTLSCSQTLNHNVMYWYQQKSSQAPKLLFHYYDKDFNNEADTPDNFQSRRPNTSFCFLDIRSPGLGDTAMYLCATSRPMDRDSNQPQHFGDGTRLSIL.

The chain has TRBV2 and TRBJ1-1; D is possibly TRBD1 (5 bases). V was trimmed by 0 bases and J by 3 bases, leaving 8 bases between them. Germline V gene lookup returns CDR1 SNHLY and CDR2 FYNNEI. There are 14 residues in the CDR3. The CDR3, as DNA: TGTGCCAGCAGTGAAGCGGGACTCTACACTGAAGCTTTCTTT. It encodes CASSEAGLYTEAFF. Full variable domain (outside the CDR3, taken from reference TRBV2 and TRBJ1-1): EPEVTQTPSHQVTQMGQEVILRCVPISNHLYFYWYRQILGQKVEFLVSFYNNEISEKSEIFDDQFSVERPDGSNFTLKIRSTKLEDSAMYFCASSEAGLYTEAFFGQGTRLTVV.

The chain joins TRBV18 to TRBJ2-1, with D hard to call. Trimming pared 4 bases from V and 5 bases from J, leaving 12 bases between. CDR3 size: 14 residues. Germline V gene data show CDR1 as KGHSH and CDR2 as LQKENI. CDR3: CASSQSTADNEQFF. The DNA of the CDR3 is TGTGCCAGCTCACAGTCAACAGCAGACAATGAGCAGTTCTTC. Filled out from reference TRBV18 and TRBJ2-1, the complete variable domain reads NAGVMQNPRHLVRRRGQEARLRCSPMKGHSHVYWYRQLPEEGLKFMVYLQKENIIDESGMPKERFSAEFPKEGPSILRIQQVVRGDSAAYFCASSQSTADNEQFFGPGTRLTVL.

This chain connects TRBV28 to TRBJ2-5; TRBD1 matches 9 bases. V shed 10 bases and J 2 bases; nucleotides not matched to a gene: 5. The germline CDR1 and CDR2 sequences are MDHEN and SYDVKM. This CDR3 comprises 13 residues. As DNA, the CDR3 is TGTGCCACATTGGGACAGGGTCAAGAGACCCAGTACTTC. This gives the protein CATLGQGQETQYF.

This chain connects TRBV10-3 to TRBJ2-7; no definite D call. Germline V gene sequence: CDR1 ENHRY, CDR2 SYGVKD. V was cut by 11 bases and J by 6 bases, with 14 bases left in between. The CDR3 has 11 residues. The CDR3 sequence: CAAPKVFEQYF. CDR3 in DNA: TGTGCCGCCCCTAAGGTCTTCGAGCAGTACTTC.

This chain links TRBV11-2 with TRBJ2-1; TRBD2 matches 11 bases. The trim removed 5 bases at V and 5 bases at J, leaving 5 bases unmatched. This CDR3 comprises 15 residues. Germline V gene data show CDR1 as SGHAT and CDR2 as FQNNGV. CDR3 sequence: CASSARLAGNNEQFF. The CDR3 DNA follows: TGTGCCAGCAGCGCCCGACTAGCGGGAAACAATGAGCAGTTCTTC.

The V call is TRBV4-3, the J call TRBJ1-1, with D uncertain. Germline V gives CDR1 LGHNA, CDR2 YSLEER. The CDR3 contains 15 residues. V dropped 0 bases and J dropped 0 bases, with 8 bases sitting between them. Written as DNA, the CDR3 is TGCGCCAGCAGCCAAGAAACGGTCATGAACACTGAAGCTTTCTTT. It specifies CASSQETVMNTEAFF.

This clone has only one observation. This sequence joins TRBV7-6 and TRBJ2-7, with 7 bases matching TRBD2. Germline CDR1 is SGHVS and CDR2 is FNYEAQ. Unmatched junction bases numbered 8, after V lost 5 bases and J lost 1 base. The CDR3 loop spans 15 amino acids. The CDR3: CASSPLPGGSYEQYF. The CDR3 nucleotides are TGTGCCAGCAGCCCCCTACCGGGGGGTTCCTACGAGCAGTACTTC.

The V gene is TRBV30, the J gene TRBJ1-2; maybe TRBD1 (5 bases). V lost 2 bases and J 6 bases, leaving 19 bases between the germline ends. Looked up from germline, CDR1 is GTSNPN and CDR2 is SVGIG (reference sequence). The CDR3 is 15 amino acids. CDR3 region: CAWSRIWDPLDGYTF. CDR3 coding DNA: TGTGCCTGGAGTAGGATCTGGGACCCCTTAGATGGCTACACCTTC.

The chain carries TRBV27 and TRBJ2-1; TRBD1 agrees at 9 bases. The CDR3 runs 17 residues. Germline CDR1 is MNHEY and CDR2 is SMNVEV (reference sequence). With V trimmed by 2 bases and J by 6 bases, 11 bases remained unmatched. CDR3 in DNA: TGTGCCAGCAGTTTAAACCCCGGGACAGGGAGTCCCAATGAGCAGTTCTTC. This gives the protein CASSLNPGTGSPNEQFF.

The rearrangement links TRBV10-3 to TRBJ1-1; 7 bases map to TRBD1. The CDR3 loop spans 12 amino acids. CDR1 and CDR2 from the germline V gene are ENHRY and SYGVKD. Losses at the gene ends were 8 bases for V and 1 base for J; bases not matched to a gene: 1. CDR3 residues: CAIRDRNTEAFF. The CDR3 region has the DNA TGTGCCATCCGGGACAGGAACACTGAAGCTTTCTTT.

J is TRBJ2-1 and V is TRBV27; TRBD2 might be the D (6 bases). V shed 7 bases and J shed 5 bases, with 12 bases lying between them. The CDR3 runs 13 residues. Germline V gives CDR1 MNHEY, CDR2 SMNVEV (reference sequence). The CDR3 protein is CASIGTFNNEQFF. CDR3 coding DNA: TGTGCCAGCATAGGGACTTTTAACAATGAGCAGTTCTTC.

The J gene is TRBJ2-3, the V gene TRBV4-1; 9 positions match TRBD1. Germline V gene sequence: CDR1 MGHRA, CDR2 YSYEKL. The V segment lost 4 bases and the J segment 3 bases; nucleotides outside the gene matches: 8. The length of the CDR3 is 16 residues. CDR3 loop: CASSRGQGVGTDTQYF. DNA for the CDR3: TGCGCCAGCAGCCGGGGACAGGGAGTGGGGACAGATACGCAGTATTTT.

The CDR3 sequence: CASSFDGVEYEQYF. CDR3 in DNA: TGTGCCAGCAGTTTTGATGGGGTAGAGTACGAGCAGTACTTC. This chain links TRBV27 with TRBJ2-7; D unclear. CDR3 length: 14 amino acids. V lost 3 bases and J 4 bases, leaving 13 bases between the germline ends. Germline-derived CDR1 and CDR2 are MNHEY and SMNVEV (reference sequence).

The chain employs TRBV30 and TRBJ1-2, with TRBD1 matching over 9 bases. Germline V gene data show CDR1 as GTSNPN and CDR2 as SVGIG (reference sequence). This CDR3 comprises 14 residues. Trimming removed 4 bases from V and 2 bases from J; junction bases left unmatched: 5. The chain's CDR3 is CAWMTGTGNYGYTF. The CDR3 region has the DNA TGTGCCTGGATGACAGGGACAGGGAACTATGGCTACACCTTC.

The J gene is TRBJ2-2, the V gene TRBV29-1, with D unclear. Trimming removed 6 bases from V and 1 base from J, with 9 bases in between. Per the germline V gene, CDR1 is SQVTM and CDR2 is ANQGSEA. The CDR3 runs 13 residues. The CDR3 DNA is TGCAGCGTCCGGACGGGGAACACCGGGGAGCTGTTTTTT. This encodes CSVRTGNTGELFF.

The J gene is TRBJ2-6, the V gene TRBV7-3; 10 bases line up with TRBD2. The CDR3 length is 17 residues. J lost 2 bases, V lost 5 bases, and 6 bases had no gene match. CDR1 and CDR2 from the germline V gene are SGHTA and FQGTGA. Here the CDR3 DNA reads TGTGCCAGCAGCCCGAGCGGGAGGGGCGCTGGGGCCAACGTCCTGACTTTC. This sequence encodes CASSPSGRGAGANVLTF.

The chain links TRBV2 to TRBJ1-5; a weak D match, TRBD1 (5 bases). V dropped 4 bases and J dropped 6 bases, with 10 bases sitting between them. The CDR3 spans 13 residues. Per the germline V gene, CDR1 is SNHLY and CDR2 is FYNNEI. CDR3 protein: CASSGGEGQPQHF. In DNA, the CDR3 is TGTGCCAGCAGTGGGGGGGAGGGTCAGCCCCAGCATTTT.

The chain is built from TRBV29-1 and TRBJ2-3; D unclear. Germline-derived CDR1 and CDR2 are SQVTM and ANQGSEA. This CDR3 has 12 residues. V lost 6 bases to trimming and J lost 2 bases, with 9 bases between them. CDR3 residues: CSVSPPTDTQYF. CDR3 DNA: TGCAGCGTGTCGCCCCCCACAGATACGCAGTATTTT.

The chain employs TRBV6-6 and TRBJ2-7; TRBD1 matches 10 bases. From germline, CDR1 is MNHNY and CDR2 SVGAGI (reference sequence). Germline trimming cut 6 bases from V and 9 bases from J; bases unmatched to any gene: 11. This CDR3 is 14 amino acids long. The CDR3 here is CASSSGDRGIPQYF. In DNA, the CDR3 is TGTGCCAGCAGCTCCGGGGACAGGGGAATTCCGCAGTACTTC.

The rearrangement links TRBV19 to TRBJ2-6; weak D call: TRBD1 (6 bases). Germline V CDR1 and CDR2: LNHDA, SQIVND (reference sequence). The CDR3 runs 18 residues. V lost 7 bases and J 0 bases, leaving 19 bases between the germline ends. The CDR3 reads CASTSRGYQVSGANVLTF. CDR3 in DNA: TGTGCCAGTACTTCCAGGGGTTACCAGGTCTCTGGGGCCAACGTCCTGACTTTC. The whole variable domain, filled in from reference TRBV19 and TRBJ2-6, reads DGGITQSPKYLFRKEGQNVTLSCEQNLNHDAMYWYRQDPGQGLRLIYYSQIVNDFQKGDIAEGYSVSREKKESFPLTVTSAQKNPTAFYLCASTSRGYQVSGANVLTFGAGSRLTVL.

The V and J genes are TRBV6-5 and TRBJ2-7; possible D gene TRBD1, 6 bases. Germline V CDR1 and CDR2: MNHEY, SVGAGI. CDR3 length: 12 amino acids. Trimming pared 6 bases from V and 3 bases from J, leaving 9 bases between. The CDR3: CASSQGGYEQYF. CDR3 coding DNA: TGTGCCAGCAGCCAAGGGGGCTACGAGCAGTACTTC.

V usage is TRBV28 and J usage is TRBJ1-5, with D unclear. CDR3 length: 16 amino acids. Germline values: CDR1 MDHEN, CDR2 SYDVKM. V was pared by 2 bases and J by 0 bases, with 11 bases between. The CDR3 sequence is CASSLISWSSNQPQHF. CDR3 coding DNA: TGTGCCAGCAGTTTAATTTCTTGGAGTAGCAATCAGCCCCAGCATTTT.

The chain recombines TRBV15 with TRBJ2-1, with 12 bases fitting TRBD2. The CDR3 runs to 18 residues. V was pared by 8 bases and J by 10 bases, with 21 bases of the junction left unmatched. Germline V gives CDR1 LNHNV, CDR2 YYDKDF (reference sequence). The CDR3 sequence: CATSWVQNGLAGFEEQFF. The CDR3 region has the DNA TGTGCCACCTCCTGGGTACAGAACGGACTAGCGGGATTCGAGGAGCAGTTCTTC. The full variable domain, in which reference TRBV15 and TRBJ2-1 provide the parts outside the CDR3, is DAMVIQNPRYQVTQFGKPVTLSCSQTLNHNVMYWYQQKSSQAPKLLFHYYDKDFNNEADTPDNFQSRRPNTSFCFLDIRSPGLGDTAMYLCATSWVQNGLAGFEEQFFGPGTRLTVL.